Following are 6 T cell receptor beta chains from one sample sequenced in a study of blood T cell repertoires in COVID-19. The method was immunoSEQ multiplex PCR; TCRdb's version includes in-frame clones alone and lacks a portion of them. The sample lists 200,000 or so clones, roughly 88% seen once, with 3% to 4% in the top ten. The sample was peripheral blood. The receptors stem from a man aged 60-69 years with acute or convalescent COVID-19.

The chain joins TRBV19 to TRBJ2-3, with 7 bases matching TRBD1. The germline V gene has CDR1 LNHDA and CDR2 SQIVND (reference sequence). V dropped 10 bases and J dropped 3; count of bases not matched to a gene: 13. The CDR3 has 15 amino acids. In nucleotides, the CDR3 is TGTGCCACCAGAGCCACAGGGGTAATGACAGATACGCAGTATTTT. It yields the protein CATRATGVMTDTQYF.

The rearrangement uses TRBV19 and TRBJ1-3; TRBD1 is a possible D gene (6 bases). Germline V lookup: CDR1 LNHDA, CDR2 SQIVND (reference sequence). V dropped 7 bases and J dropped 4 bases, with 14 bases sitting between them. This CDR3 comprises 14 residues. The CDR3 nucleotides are TGTGCCAGTAAAGAACAGGGTTACGGAAACACCATATATTTT. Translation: CASKEQGYGNTIYF.

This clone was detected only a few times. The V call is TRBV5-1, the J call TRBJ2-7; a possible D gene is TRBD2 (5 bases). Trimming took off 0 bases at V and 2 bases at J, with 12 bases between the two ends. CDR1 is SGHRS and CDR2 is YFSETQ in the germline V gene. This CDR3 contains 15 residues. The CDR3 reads CASSLAAGNPYEQYF. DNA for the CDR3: TGCGCCAGCAGCTTGGCCGCGGGTAACCCCTACGAGCAGTACTTC.

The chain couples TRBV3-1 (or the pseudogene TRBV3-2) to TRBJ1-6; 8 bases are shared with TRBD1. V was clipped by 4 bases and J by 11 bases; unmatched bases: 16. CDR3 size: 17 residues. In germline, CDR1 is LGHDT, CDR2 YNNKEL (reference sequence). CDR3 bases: TGTGCCAGCAGCCCGTACCGACAGACAGGGGTAATGACACCCCTCCACTTT. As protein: CASSPYRQTGVMTPLHF.

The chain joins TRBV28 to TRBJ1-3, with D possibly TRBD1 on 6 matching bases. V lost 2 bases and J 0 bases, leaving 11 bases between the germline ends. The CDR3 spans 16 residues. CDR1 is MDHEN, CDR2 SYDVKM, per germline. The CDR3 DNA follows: TGTGCCAGCAGTTTACCCGACAGGTTCTCTGGAAACACCATATATTTT. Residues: CASSLPDRFSGNTIYF.

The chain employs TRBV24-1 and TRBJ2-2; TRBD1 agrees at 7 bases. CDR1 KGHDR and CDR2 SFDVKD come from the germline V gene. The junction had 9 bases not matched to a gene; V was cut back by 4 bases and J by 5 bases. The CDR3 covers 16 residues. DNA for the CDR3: TGTGCCACCAGTGACCAGGGACAGCAAAGAACCGGGGAGCTGTTTTTT. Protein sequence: CATSDQGQQRTGELFF.